The next 26 T cell receptor beta chains were all read from a single sample in a study of cytomegalovirus exposure and HLA in healthy donors. In the PCR, 60 Vbeta and 13 Jbeta primers were used. TCRdb's copy holds only in-frame clones and misses some; the assay was immunoSEQ multiplex PCR. The sample gives about 190,000 clones, over 80% of which show up once; roughly 1.2% is in the top ten. Specimen: PBMCs. These receptors originate from a boy younger than 10 in good health and CMV-seronegative.

This chain connects TRBV6-5 to TRBJ2-3, with D maybe TRBD2 (6 bases). Germline CDR1 reads MNHEY; CDR2 reads SVGAGI. This CDR3 is 14 amino acids long. The ends were cut back, 5 bases at V and 3 bases at J, with 12 bases in the middle. DNA for the CDR3: TGTGCCAGCAGTGGCGCCGGGACTACAGATACGCAGTATTTT. Translation: CASSGAGTTDTQYF.

J is TRBJ2-5 and V is TRBV30; 7 bases are shared with TRBD2. The CDR3 is made up of 15 amino acids. Germline CDR1 and CDR2: GTSNPN and SVGIG (reference sequence). V shed 5 bases, J shed 5 bases, and the junction held 14 bases outside the gene matches. CDR3 amino acids: CAWGSSGGRGETQYF. In DNA form, the CDR3 reads TGTGCCTGGGGTTCGTCCGGCGGGAGAGGCGAGACCCAGTACTTC.

The chain is built from TRBV6-5 and TRBJ2-1; 7 nucleotides align to TRBD2. Per the germline V gene, CDR1 is MNHEY and CDR2 is SVGAGI. The CDR3 length is 13 residues. V shed 5 bases and J 4 bases; nucleotides not matched to a gene: 2. CDR3 nucleotides: TGTGCCAGCAGTAGCGGGACTTACAATGAGCAGTTCTTC. Translating it yields CASSSGTYNEQFF.

V usage is TRBV10-2 and J usage is TRBJ2-1, with 10 bases identical to TRBD2. After removal of 5 bases from V and 1 base from J, the junction contained 11 bases not matched to a gene. Germline CDR1 is WSHSY and CDR2 is SAAADI. The CDR3 spans 18 residues. The CDR3 here is CASSKNPLAGTSYNEQFF. In DNA, the CDR3 is TGCGCCAGCAGTAAAAATCCACTAGCGGGGACATCCTACAATGAGCAGTTCTTC.

CDR3 nucleotide sequence: TGCAGCGTACAGGGTTCCTACAATGAGCAGTTCTTC. Its translation: CSVQGSYNEQFF. The gene calls are TRBV29-1 and TRBJ2-1; possible D gene TRBD1, 6 bases. Germline assignment: CDR1 SQVTM and CDR2 ANQGSEA. The germline V and J ends were trimmed by 6 bases and 1 base, with 7 bases remaining between them. The length of the CDR3 is 12 residues.

The rearrangement links TRBV19 to TRBJ2-7; TRBD2 matches 7 bases. The length of the CDR3 is 14 residues. V was clipped by 2 bases and J by 7 bases; unmatched bases: 8. The V gene's germline CDR1 is LNHDA and CDR2 SQIVND (reference sequence). The CDR3 spells CASSIREGQGEQYF. In DNA form, the CDR3 reads TGTGCCAGTAGTATAAGGGAGGGCCAAGGTGAGCAGTACTTC.

The count of this clone is one. The gene calls are TRBV19 and TRBJ2-1; D perhaps matches TRBD1 (7 bases). The germline CDR1 and CDR2 sequences are LNHDA and SQIVND (reference sequence). There are 14 residues in the CDR3. Between the trimmed V and J ends, which lost 8 bases and 6 bases, there was a span of 17 bases. CDR3 residues: CASGMTGRRNEQFF. In nucleotides, the CDR3 is TGTGCCAGTGGAATGACAGGGAGGCGCAATGAGCAGTTCTTC.

The gene calls are TRBV29-1 and TRBJ1-1; a possible D gene is TRBD1 (5 bases). V was clipped by 4 bases and J by 0 bases, with 9 bases between them. There are 13 residues in the CDR3. CDR1 is SQVTM and CDR2 is ANQGSEA in the germline V gene. For the CDR3, the DNA is TGCAGCGTTGGGGGCGGTCTGAACACTGAAGCTTTCTTT. Protein sequence: CSVGGGLNTEAFF.

The chain combines TRBV7-9 with TRBJ2-5; 9 bases map to TRBD1. Germline V gives CDR1 SEHNR, CDR2 FQNEAQ (reference sequence). There are 15 residues in the CDR3. V shed 0 bases and J 2 bases; nucleotides not matched to a gene: 1. The CDR3 DNA follows: TGTGCCAGCAGCTTAGCGGGGACAGGGCAAGAGACCCAGTACTTC. This sequence encodes CASSLAGTGQETQYF. Full variable domain (outside the CDR3, taken from reference TRBV7-9 and TRBJ2-5): DTGVSQNPRHKITKRGQNVTFRCDPISEHNRLYWYRQTLGQGPEFLTYFQNEAQLEKSRLLSDRFSAERPKGSFSTLEIQRTEQGDSAMYLCASSLAGTGQETQYFGPGTRLLVL.

The chain links TRBV11-1 to TRBJ1-4; the D gene is possibly TRBD1 (5 bases). V was shortened by 6 bases and J by 8 bases, with 19 bases between the two germline ends. Germline V lookup: CDR1 SGHAT, CDR2 FQDESV (reference sequence). This CDR3 region has 15 residues. CDR3 sequence reads: CASSVTRDVGEKLFF. Here the CDR3 DNA reads TGTGCCAGCAGTGTCACCAGGGATGTCGGAGAAAAACTGTTTTTT.

The gene calls are TRBV18 and TRBJ1-1; TRBD1 matches at 7 bases. Germline CDR1 reads KGHSH; CDR2 reads LQKENI. The CDR3 has 15 residues. J was trimmed by 0 bases and V by 0 bases; bases with no gene match: 1. DNA of the CDR3: TGTGCCAGCTCACCACCGGGACAGATGAACACTGAAGCTTTCTTT. Protein product: CASSPPGQMNTEAFF.

The rearrangement links TRBV9 to TRBJ2-1, with 7 bases fitting TRBD2. J lost 6 bases, V lost 0 bases, and 9 bases had no gene match. The CDR3 totals 16 residues. CDR1 SGDLS and CDR2 YYNGEE come from the germline V gene. CDR3 sequence reads: CASSVVPGGGRNEQFF. CDR3 DNA sequence: TGTGCCAGCAGCGTAGTACCTGGGGGAGGGCGCAATGAGCAGTTCTTC.

The sample holds one count of this clone. V is TRBV7-9 and J is TRBJ2-3; D remains unclear. V shed 7 bases and J shed 4 bases, with 15 bases lying between them. Germline CDR1 SEHNR, CDR2 FQNEAQ (reference sequence). The CDR3 length is 14 residues. CDR3 sequence reads: CASMVSRSPDTQYF. The DNA for the CDR3 is TGTGCCAGCATGGTCTCTAGAAGCCCAGATACGCAGTATTTT.

In its sample, this clone was seen a few times. The V gene is TRBV4-3, the J gene TRBJ1-1; the match to TRBD1 covers 9 bases. Germline V lookup: CDR1 LGHNA, CDR2 YSLEER. Unmatched junction bases numbered 6, after V lost 3 bases and J lost 4 bases. There are 15 residues in the CDR3. CDR3 sequence (DNA): TGCGCCAGCAGCCACCCGGACAGGGGAGGCACTGAAGCTTTCTTT. It is translated as CASSHPDRGGTEAFF.

This clone was seen a few times. The V gene is TRBV2, the J gene TRBJ2-3; D possibly corresponds to TRBD2 (6 bases). CDR1 is SNHLY and CDR2 is FYNNEI in the germline V gene. The V gene lost 4 bases and the J gene lost 4 bases, with 6 bases spanning the gap. There are 12 residues in the CDR3. CDR3 DNA sequence: TGTGCCAGCAGTGGACTAGCAGATACGCAGTATTTT. It translates to CASSGLADTQYF.

The chain employs TRBV5-1 and TRBJ2-1, with D hard to call. This CDR3 is 15 amino acids long. CDR1 is SGHRS and CDR2 is YFSETQ in the germline V gene. The V end lost 3 bases, the J end lost 0 bases, and 10 bases lay between the germline ends. The CDR3 DNA reads TGCGCCAGCAGCTCTACCTATAGCTCCTACAATGAGCAGTTCTTC. The encoded protein is CASSSTYSSYNEQFF.

The chain joins TRBV30 to TRBJ1-6; no definite D call. This CDR3 comprises 14 residues. From germline, CDR1 is GTSNPN and CDR2 SVGIG (reference sequence). V lost 3 bases, J lost 4 bases, and 10 bases lay in between. CDR3 amino acids: CAWRGRNYNSPLHF. CDR3 DNA sequence: TGTGCCTGGAGGGGCAGGAATTATAATTCACCCCTCCACTTT.

The genes are TRBV4-3 and TRBJ2-1, with a weak D call TRBD2 (5 bases). V was shortened by 1 base and J by 7 bases, with 14 bases between the two germline ends. CDR1 is LGHNA and CDR2 is YSLEER in the germline V gene. This CDR3 region has 15 residues. Here the CDR3 reads CASSQVSGRGNEQFF. The CDR3 coding sequence is TGCGCCAGCAGCCAAGTTTCTGGTCGGGGAAATGAGCAGTTCTTC.

The chain uses TRBV30 and TRBJ2-3; D gene unclear. Germline values: CDR1 GTSNPN, CDR2 SVGIG (reference sequence). Trimming left V 1 base short and J 2 bases short, with 10 bases between. This CDR3 spans 14 amino acids. This CDR3 is CAWSGALLTDTQYF. Here the CDR3 DNA reads TGTGCCTGGAGTGGGGCCCTGCTCACAGATACGCAGTATTTT.

This clone occurred once. The chain links TRBV5-1 to TRBJ2-5; D gene uncertain. Germline V gene sequence: CDR1 SGHRS, CDR2 YFSETQ. The V end lost 5 bases, the J end lost 5 bases, and 10 bases lay between the germline ends. The CDR3 spans 12 residues. The CDR3 loop is CASSLSWETQYF. CDR3 DNA: TGCGCCAGCAGTCTTAGTTGGGAGACCCAGTACTTC.

V and J are TRBV25-1 and TRBJ2-7; tentative D call: TRBD2 (6 bases). Per germline, CDR1 MGHDK and CDR2 SYGVNS. This CDR3 is built from 13 residues. Trimming shortened V by 6 bases and J by 0 bases, and 9 bases separated the two germline ends. CDR3 protein: CASRGGSSYEQYF. CDR3 DNA: TGTGCCAGCAGAGGAGGGAGCTCCTACGAGCAGTACTTC.

The V gene is TRBV18, the J gene TRBJ1-5; 8 bases match TRBD1. The ends lost 5 bases at V and 6 bases at J; junction bases unmatched: 6. Germline loops: CDR1 KGHSH, CDR2 LQKENI. CDR3 length: 14 amino acids. The CDR3 loop is CASSTGQGGQPQHF. The CDR3, as DNA: TGTGCCAGCTCAACTGGACAGGGTGGTCAGCCCCAGCATTTT.

This chain uses TRBV30 with TRBJ1-2, with a weak D call TRBD1 (6 bases). Trimming took 0 bases from V and 4 from J, leaving 12 bases between them. CDR3 size: 14 residues. The germline CDR1 and CDR2 sequences are GTSNPN and SVGIG (reference sequence). The CDR3 spells CAWSVRGGGYGYTF. CDR3 in DNA: TGTGCCTGGAGTGTACGGGGGGGCGGCTATGGCTACACCTTC.

This chain links TRBV19 with TRBJ2-7, with 15 bases fitting TRBD2. CDR3 length equals 18 residues. Germline V gives CDR1 LNHDA, CDR2 SQIVND (reference sequence). Trimming at V came to 6 bases and at J to 2 bases, leaving 11 bases not matched to a gene. CDR3 coding DNA: TGTGCCAGTAGCCAAGGACTAGCGGGAGGGCCTAAGGCCTACGAGCAGTACTTC. Translated: CASSQGLAGGPKAYEQYF.

The chain combines TRBV29-1 with TRBJ2-7; the D is unclear. The V and J ends lost 6 bases and 4 bases respectively, with 16 bases between them. The length of the CDR3 is 13 residues. The germline V gene has CDR1 SQVTM and CDR2 ANQGSEA. The CDR3 sequence is CSVIWADPYEQYF. CDR3 coding DNA: TGCAGCGTGATATGGGCCGACCCTTACGAGCAGTACTTC.

The sample holds a few counts of this clone. CDR3: CASTRLDRTYGYTF. CDR3 nucleotide sequence: TGTGCCAGTACCAGATTGGACAGAACCTATGGCTACACCTTC. J is TRBJ1-2 and V is TRBV19, with D maybe TRBD1 (6 bases). CDR3 size: 14 residues. V lost 7 bases to trimming and J lost 4 bases, with 16 bases between them. Germline lookup yields CDR1 LNHDA and CDR2 SQIVND (reference sequence).